Following are 3 T cell receptor beta chains from one sample sequenced in a study of blood T cell repertoires in COVID-19. Clones were sequenced by immunoSEQ multiplex PCR, and TCRdb holds only the in-frame ones, with some missing. In the table there are approximately 220,000 clones, 85% of which are singletons. Sequenced input: PBMCs or T cells enriched from blood (not recorded which). These receptors were obtained from a man aged 35 to 55 who had recovered from COVID-19.

The CDR3 DNA sequence: TGTGCCAGCAGCACACGGGGGGAGCGAGGGACTAGCGGGAGAGCGCAAAGGACCCAGTACTTC. Protein product: CASSTRGERGTSGRAQRTQYF. The rearrangement links TRBV3-1 (or the pseudogene TRBV3-2) to TRBJ2-5, with TRBD2 matching 14 bases. There are 21 residues in the CDR3. Germline lookup yields CDR1 LGHDT and CDR2 YNNKEL (reference sequence). The V segment lost 5 bases and the J segment 7 bases; nucleotides outside the gene matches: 24.

The CDR3 loop reads CASSPTAGVSNQPQHF. The CDR3 nucleotides read TGTGCCAGCAGCCCTACTGCGGGGGTTAGCAATCAGCCCCAGCATTTT. V gene TRBV3-1 (or the pseudogene TRBV3-2) combines with J gene TRBJ1-5; D possibly corresponds to TRBD1 (5 bases). Germline V gene lookup returns CDR1 LGHDT and CDR2 YNNKEL (reference sequence). The CDR3 totals 16 residues. Deletions cut 4 bases from V and 0 bases from J, with 13 bases between.

This chain links TRBV2 with TRBJ2-7; D gene uncertain. V gave up 6 bases and J gave up 4 bases, with 13 bases separating them. The CDR3 is 13 residues long. Germline lookup yields CDR1 SNHLY and CDR2 FYNNEI. In nucleotides, the CDR3 is TGTGCCAGCAGCATCCTAGACGGTTACGAGCAGTACTTC. Translation gives CASSILDGYEQYF.